A selection of T cell receptor beta chains follows, all from one sample in a study of blood T cell repertoires in COVID-19. Here immunoSEQ multiplex PCR was the method, and the copy in TCRdb shows in-frame clones only, minus some. In the table there are roughly 200,000 clones, approximately 90% of which are singletons. Sequenced sample: PBMCs or T cells enriched from blood (not recorded which). The source of these receptors is a man aged 25-45 years who had recovered from COVID-19. Each CDR3 is given with its conserved first and last residue. A D gene is named only where the DNA matches it firmly.

J gene	D gene	V gene	CDR3 protein
TRBJ1-4	-	TRBV9	CASSVHDSPNEKLFF
TRBJ1-1	-	TRBV6-5	CASSYYQGSEAFF
TRBJ1-1	-	TRBV29-1	CSVVGANTEAFF
TRBJ1-2	-	TRBV4-1	CASSQGGQGLGGYTF
TRBJ1-4	TRBD1	TRBV27	CASSFNRGPPNEKLFF
TRBJ2-2	-	TRBV6-1	CATQTTSLTGELFF
TRBJ1-1	-	TRBV27	CASSLDAGLNTEAFF
TRBJ2-7	TRBD2	TRBV7-2	CASSSSGSRYEQYF
TRBJ2-5	TRBD1	TRBV5-1	CASSPGTVANQETQYF
TRBJ1-1	TRBD1	TRBV2	CASMGQREAFF
TRBJ1-5	-	TRBV12-3/TRBV12-4	CASQASNQPQHF
TRBJ1-4	-	TRBV25-1	CATRGNEEKLFF
TRBJ2-7	-	TRBV29-1	CSVLGGAGTNYEQYF